The 18 T cell receptor beta chains in this list originate from one sample, sequenced in a study of T cell repertoires in cytomegalovirus infection (dated by TCRdb to the late 2010s). Taken with the paper, the label for treatment or condition translates to: in vitro stimulation with specific CMV peptide epitopes to enrich CMV-specific T cells. The antigens for these receptors are not known. TCRdb shows the sequencer as Illumina HiSeq 1500. TCRdb reprocessed the public reads (quality trimming at Q25 with fastp, clone calling with MiXCR) and kept in-frame beta chains. Rows matching on CDR3 protein sequence are summarized as one entry with the most common DNA and genes. The table for this sample lists approximately 910,000 distinct CDR3 sequences; 25% to 40% of them were counted only once. Roughly 13% of the sample comes from the top ten. The starting material was cultured CD8+ T cells from PBMCs, obtained from culture after CMV antigen stimulation. Receptors originate from a human donor in good health (CMV status not recorded). Some clones in this sample may be carry-over from other donors' samples.

Ten or more counts support this clonotype. The CDR3 region is CASTQPRTGRKLFF. CDR3 sequence (DNA): TGTGCCAGCACCCAACCCAGGACAGGTAGAAAACTGTTTTTT. The gene calls are TRBV27 and TRBJ1-4, with 7 bases aligning to TRBD1. V gave up 7 bases and J gave up 10 bases; unmatched junction bases: 12. This CDR3 is 14 amino acids long. CDR1 MNHEY and CDR2 SMNVEV come from the germline V gene (reference sequence).

The genes are TRBV5-4 and TRBJ1-5; D might be TRBD1 (6 bases). Trimming pared 1 base from V and 4 bases from J, leaving 9 bases between. CDR3 size: 14 residues. Germline CDR1 and CDR2: SGHNT and YYREEE (reference sequence). The CDR3 spells CASSLRGENQPQHF. The CDR3 DNA is TGTGCCAGCAGCTTGAGGGGGGAAAATCAGCCCCAGCATTTT.

Comment on this clonotype: At one of its ends the junction is not consistent with the germline gene, which may arise from a read error. For the CDR3, the DNA is TGTGCCAGCAGCCAAGAGGGACCGCTGAATAATTACCTGAACACTGAAGCTTTCTTT. Translation: CASSQEGPLNNYLNTEAFF. The chain is built from TRBV4-1 and TRBJ1-1; weak D call: TRBD1 (5 bases). CDR1 is MGHRA and CDR2 is YSYEKL in the germline V gene. The CDR3 consists of 19 residues.

This clonotype was seen a handful of times. The chain links TRBV9 to TRBJ1-2; 12 bases align to TRBD1. The CDR3 is made up of 15 amino acids. Trimming cost V 6 bases and J 4 bases; bases outside gene matches: 7. Germline-derived CDR1 and CDR2 are SGDLS and YYNGEE. Here the CDR3 DNA reads TGTGCCAGCACCCCGGGACAGGGGGCGAGCTATGGCTACACCTTC. Its translation: CASTPGQGASYGYTF.

Only a few counts were recorded for this clonotype. This chain connects TRBV28 to TRBJ2-1; possible D gene TRBD2, 6 bases. Between the trimmed V and J ends, which lost 2 bases and 8 bases, there was a span of 16 bases. The germline V gene has CDR1 MDHEN and CDR2 SYDVKM. This CDR3 has 15 residues. The CDR3, as DNA: TGTGCCAGCAGTTTAGCGGGGTCCTACCGGGATGAGCAGTTCTTC. Translating gives CASSLAGSYRDEQFF.

This clonotype was seen repeatedly, ten times or more. CDR3 amino acids: CASSSLAGPAETQYF. DNA for the CDR3: TGTGCCAGCAGCTCGTTAGCCGGGCCGGCGGAGACCCAGTACTTC. The V call is TRBV7-6, the J call TRBJ2-5, with no clear D. This CDR3 has 15 residues. V gave up 4 bases and J gave up 5 bases, with 17 bases separating them. Germline V gene data show CDR1 as SGHVS and CDR2 as FNYEAQ.

A few counts support this clonotype. The J gene is TRBJ2-1, the V gene TRBV28; D is undetermined. Trimming left V 1 base short and J 0 bases short, with 16 bases between. The germline V gene encodes CDR1 MDHEN and CDR2 SYDVKM. The CDR3 length is 18 residues. The CDR3 DNA sequence: TGTGCCAGCAGTTTATTGCTAGAGGAGAAGAGCTCCTACAATGAGCAGTTCTTC. It specifies CASSLLLEEKSSYNEQFF.

The rearrangement uses TRBV13 and TRBJ1-1; maybe TRBD1 (5 bases). The CDR3 is 12 amino acids. Trimming stripped 5 bases from V and 10 bases from J, with 14 bases between. Germline V gene data show CDR1 as PRHDT and CDR2 as FYEKMQ (reference sequence). CDR3 residues: CASSPPGGRAFF. Here the CDR3 DNA reads TGTGCCAGCAGCCCCCCGGGGGGAAGAGCTTTCTTT. The full variable domain, rest sourced from reference TRBV13 and TRBJ1-1, is AAGVIQSPRHLIKEKRETATLKCYPIPRHDTVYWYQQGPGQDPQFLISFYEKMQSDKGSIPDRFSAQQFSDYHSELNMSSLELGDSALYFCASSPPGGRAFFGQGTRLTVV.

V usage is TRBV4-1 and J usage is TRBJ2-5; D possibly uses TRBD1 or TRBD2 (5 bases each). The CDR3 runs to 14 residues. Germline lookup yields CDR1 MGHRA and CDR2 YSYEKL. The V end was cut by 0 bases, the J end by 5 bases, with 10 bases between. Written as DNA, the CDR3 is TGCGCCAGCAGCCAAGACGGGGACGGGGAGACCCAGTACTTC. It translates to CASSQDGDGETQYF.

This clonotype was recorded many times. The rearrangement joins TRBV7-9 to TRBJ1-1, with D unresolved. Germline lookup yields CDR1 SEHNR and CDR2 FQNEAQ (reference sequence). V lost 7 bases, J lost 1 base, and 4 bases lay in between. The CDR3 runs to 11 residues. This CDR3 reads CASIKNTEAFF. In DNA form, the CDR3 reads TGTGCCAGCATTAAGAACACTGAAGCTTTCTTT. Based on the CDR3 plus reference TRBV7-9 and TRBJ1-1, the full variable domain is DTGVSQNPRHKITKRGQNVTFRCDPISEHNRLYWYRQTLGQGPEFLTYFQNEAQLEKSRLLSDRFSAERPKGSFSTLEIQRTEQGDSAMYLCASIKNTEAFFGQGTRLTVV.

In this sample, this clonotype turned up a few times. V and J are TRBV27 and TRBJ1-1, with 7 nucleotides matching TRBD1. Unmatched junction bases numbered 15, after V lost 5 bases and J lost 0 bases. The CDR3 spans 18 residues. The germline V gene has CDR1 MNHEY and CDR2 SMNVEV (reference sequence). DNA for the CDR3: TGTGCCAGCAGTACGCGACAGGGAGCGCCCCGTTTGAACACTGAAGCTTTCTTT. Translated, it gives CASSTRQGAPRLNTEAFF.

In this sample, this clonotype turned up many times. This sequence joins TRBV7-6 and TRBJ2-5; D not certain. This CDR3 region has 13 residues. In germline, CDR1 is SGHVS, CDR2 FNYEAQ. Trimming cost V 2 bases and J 2 bases, with 6 bases left between them. This chain's CDR3 is CASSLYVQETQYF. The CDR3 nucleotides are TGTGCCAGCAGCTTATACGTTCAAGAGACCCAGTACTTC.

The sample holds many counts of this clonotype. The chain joins TRBV12-3 or TRBV12-4 to TRBJ1-5; D unresolved. CDR3 length: 16 residues. Trimming shortened V by 5 bases and J by 2 bases, and 16 bases separated the two germline ends. The CDR3 DNA reads TGTGCCAGCAGTCCCTCCGGGAGGAGGGGCAATCAGCCCCAGCATTTT. Its translation is CASSPSGRRGNQPQHF.

This clonotype has a count of ten or more. The chain uses TRBV7-2 and TRBJ2-1, with D tentatively TRBD2 (5 bases). The V gene lost 8 bases and the J gene lost 7 bases, with 9 bases spanning the gap. The CDR3 contains 11 residues. CDR1 and CDR2 from the germline V gene are SGHTA and FQGNSA. The CDR3 here is CASAPGNEQFF. CDR3 sequence (DNA): TGTGCCAGCGCTCCGGGGAATGAGCAGTTCTTC.

This clonotype was seen ten or more times. The chain is built from TRBV7-2 and TRBJ1-2; TRBD1 is a possible D gene (6 bases). Germline CDR1 and CDR2: SGHTA and FQGNSA. The germline V and J ends were trimmed by 4 bases and 5 bases, with 11 bases remaining between them. This CDR3 region has 13 residues. The CDR3: CASSSTTGYGYTF. Written as DNA, the CDR3 is TGTGCCAGCAGCTCTACGACAGGATATGGCTACACCTTC.

This clonotype was found many times. The J gene is TRBJ1-2, the V gene TRBV12-3 or TRBV12-4, with D hard to call. CDR3 length: 13 residues. The V end lost 9 bases, the J end lost 4 bases, and 15 bases lay between the germline ends. The CDR3 nucleotides are TGTGCCAGTAGTCCCGGAGGAACCTATGGCTACACCTTC. As protein: CASSPGGTYGYTF.

The chain has TRBV5-1 and TRBJ2-3, with D unclear. The CDR3 runs to 15 residues. Trimming removed 4 bases at V and 0 bases at J, with 12 bases between. Germline CDR1 SGHRS, CDR2 YFSETQ. The DNA of the CDR3 is TGCGCCAGCAGCCTGGAACTTTATAGCACAGATACGCAGTATTTT. This translates into CASSLELYSTDTQYF.

The chain carries TRBV27 and TRBJ2-4, with a tentative D call TRBD2 (6 bases). The CDR3 is 16 amino acids. V lost 6 bases and J 0 bases, leaving 15 bases between the germline ends. Germline V gives CDR1 MNHEY, CDR2 SMNVEV (reference sequence). The CDR3 is CASSSERGLAKNIQYF. For the CDR3, the DNA is TGTGCCAGCAGCTCGGAGAGGGGACTAGCCAAAAACATTCAGTACTTC.